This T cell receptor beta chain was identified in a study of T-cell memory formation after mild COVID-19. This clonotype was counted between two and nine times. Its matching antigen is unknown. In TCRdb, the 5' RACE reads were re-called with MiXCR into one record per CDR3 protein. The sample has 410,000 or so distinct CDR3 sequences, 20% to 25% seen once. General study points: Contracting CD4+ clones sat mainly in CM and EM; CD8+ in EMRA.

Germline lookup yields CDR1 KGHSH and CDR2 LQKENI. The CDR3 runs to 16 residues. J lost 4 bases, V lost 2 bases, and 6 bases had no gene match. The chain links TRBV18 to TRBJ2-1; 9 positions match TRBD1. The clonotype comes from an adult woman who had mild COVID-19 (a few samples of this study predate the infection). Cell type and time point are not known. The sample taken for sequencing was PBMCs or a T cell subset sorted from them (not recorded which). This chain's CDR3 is CASSPGQGSQYNEQFF. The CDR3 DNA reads TGTGCCAGCTCACCAGGACAGGGGTCCCAATACAATGAGCAGTTCTTC.